The rows below give T cell receptor beta chains drawn from one sample of a study of T-cell reconstitution after alpha-beta-depleted transplantation in children. TCRdb reprocessed the PCR reads via MiXCR and lists one record per CDR3 protein. Of some 240,000 distinct CDR3 sequences detected, 9% to 10% appear once; the ten largest clones hold less than 6%. Specimen: PBMCs from the stem cell graft donor, collected from the stem cell graft. These receptors were taken from a human donor who donated a stem cell graft to a child with SCID. Both conserved end residues are trimmed from each CDR3. Clone size is given for some rows only: seen once, a few or many times, or a class if the clone is expanded.

>many|TRBV12-3/TRBV12-4
ASSSLTVDTQY
>many|TRBV12-3/TRBV12-4
ASSLSPGSTDTQY
>many|TRBV5-1
ASSWGGASNTEAF
>-|TRBV12-3/TRBV12-4
ASSPSRGMGIPGELF
>many|TRBV5-1
ASSLLGQANEQF
>many|TRBV5-1
ASSLGTLFSYEQY
>many|TRBV6-5
ASSYSAVPGYGYT
>many|TRBV9
ASSVSAPGNTIY
>-|TRBV19
ASSPGWSRDEQY
>once|TRBV7-2
ASSHSPYNEQF
>many|TRBV5-1
ASSLARMGTEAF
>many|TRBV9
ASSPPNRADTQY
>many|TRBV7-2
ASSLGGRFGIEQY
>many|TRBV20-1
SARQGPFPDTQY
>many|TRBV5-1
ASSLGVQVSTDTQY
>many|TRBV20-1
SAINSGGGNEQF
>many|TRBV28
ASSLVDGADTQY
>many|TRBV20-1
SARKVAGSYEQY
>-|TRBV4-3
ASSHRLAGAATGELF
>many|TRBV20-1
SARNRGRETQY
>few|TRBV5-1
ASADRAANTGELF
>many|TRBV20-1
SAPDRAQQTQY
>many|TRBV28
ASSSDPGLGYKTQY
>few|TRBV6-1
ASSEAGSTDTQY
>many|TRBV5-1
ASSTRENTEAF
>many|TRBV7-3
ASSLWGPQETQY
>many|TRBV7-2
ASSLGLAGGRHEQF
>few|TRBV7-2
ASSLEDPLNSPLH
>many|TRBV20-1
SARVDHWGDRGNQPQH
>many|TRBV5-1
ASSSWRGNTDTQY
>many|TRBV3-1
ASSRFSTDTQY
>-|TRBV27
ASSRSENTDTQY
>-|TRBV7-2
ASSHSVANRQETQY
>many|TRBV5-1
ASSLTGSADRDYGYT
>many|TRBV12-3/TRBV12-4
ASSSHRDRETQY
>many|TRBV7-2
ASSAGVRDTQY
>many|TRBV5-1
ASSFKALSSEGSGQF
>many|TRBV5-1
ASSLGTRNYGYT
>many|TRBV12-3/TRBV12-4
ASTSQQGGEAF
>many|TRBV5-1
ASSLDPPSYEQY
>-|TRBV20-1
SARAVGDGETQY
>many|TRBV28
ASTPFGGGAVGYT
>many|TRBV20-1
SAREEIRVNSYEQY